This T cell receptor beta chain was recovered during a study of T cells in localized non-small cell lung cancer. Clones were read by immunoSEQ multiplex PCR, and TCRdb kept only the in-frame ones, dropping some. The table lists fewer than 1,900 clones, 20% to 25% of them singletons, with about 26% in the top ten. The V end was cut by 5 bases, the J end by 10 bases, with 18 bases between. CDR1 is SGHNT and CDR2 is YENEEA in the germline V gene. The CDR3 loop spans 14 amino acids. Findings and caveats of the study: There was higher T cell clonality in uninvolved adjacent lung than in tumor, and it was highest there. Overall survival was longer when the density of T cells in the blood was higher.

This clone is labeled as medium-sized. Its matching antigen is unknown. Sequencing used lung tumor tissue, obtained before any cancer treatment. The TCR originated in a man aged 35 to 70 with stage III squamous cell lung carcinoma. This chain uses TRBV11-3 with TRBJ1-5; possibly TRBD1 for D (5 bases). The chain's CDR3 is CASSTGGGISPQHF. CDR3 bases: TGTGCCAGCAGCACTGGGGGGGGGATCAGCCCCCAGCATTTT.